The 16 T cell receptor beta chains below come from one sample, sequenced in a study of blood T cell repertoires in COVID-19. Assay: immunoSEQ multiplex PCR; the TCRdb copy retains only in-frame clones and omits some. Of approximately 90,000 clones in the sample, approximately 88% were seen once. Specimen: peripheral blood. The receptors here all came from a man between 60 and 70 years old with acute or convalescent COVID-19.

This rearrangement joins TRBV12-3 or TRBV12-4 to TRBJ2-5; D is unresolved. The V end was cut by 6 bases, the J end by 0 bases, with 8 bases between. This CDR3 comprises 13 residues. The CDR3 spells CASRFTDQETQYF. CDR3 DNA: TGTGCCAGCAGATTCACAGACCAAGAGACCCAGTACTTC.

The chain is built from TRBV29-1 and TRBJ1-1; D perhaps matches TRBD1 (5 bases). V was shortened by 5 bases and J by 0 bases, with 22 bases between the two germline ends. CDR3 size: 17 residues. Germline-derived CDR1 and CDR2 are SQVTM and ANQGSEA. The CDR3 region has the DNA TGCAGCGTTCTCTCGACAGCGGGAGTGGCCATGAACACTGAAGCTTTCTTT. Amino acid sequence: CSVLSTAGVAMNTEAFF.

The rearrangement uses TRBV6-5 and TRBJ2-2; D possibly corresponds to TRBD2 (6 bases). Trimming took 5 bases from V and 6 from J, leaving 10 bases between them. Germline-derived CDR1 and CDR2 are MNHEY and SVGAGI. This CDR3 is built from 13 residues. The CDR3 loop is CASSPSGAGELFF. The CDR3 region has the DNA TGTGCCAGCAGTCCCTCGGGAGCCGGGGAGCTGTTTTTT.

The CDR3 here is CASSSWSSDRLYNSPLHF. In nucleotides, the CDR3 is TGTGCCAGCAGCTCCTGGAGTTCGGACAGACTCTATAATTCACCCCTCCACTTT. This chain joins TRBV11-2 and TRBJ1-6; D possibly corresponds to TRBD1 (6 bases). This CDR3 contains 18 residues. V dropped 4 bases and J dropped 3 bases, with 19 bases sitting between them. Germline CDR1 is SGHAT and CDR2 is FQNNGV.

V and J are TRBV15 and TRBJ1-5; possible D gene TRBD1, 6 bases. V dropped 5 bases and J dropped 7 bases, with 15 bases sitting between them. This CDR3 has 14 amino acids. Germline CDR1 reads LNHNV; CDR2 reads YYDKDF (reference sequence). In nucleotides, the CDR3 is TGTGCCACCAGCGCTAGAACAGGGTACCAGCCCCAGCATTTT. Translating it yields CATSARTGYQPQHF.

This rearrangement joins TRBV1 to TRBJ2-7; whether TRBD1, the table's D call, matches the DNA was not checked. TRBV1 is designated a pseudogene. The CDR3 is 14 amino acids. The CDR3 region is CTSSQDARAREQYF. CDR3 nucleotides: TGCACCAGCAGCCAAGATGCCAGGGCCCGGGAGCAGTACTTC.

Remarks on this clone: This sample also contains other DNA sequences that code for the same CDR3. The chain has TRBV5-6 and TRBJ1-2; no firm D call. Between the trimmed V and J ends, which lost 3 bases and 4 bases, there was a span of 7 bases. Germline loops: CDR1 SGHDT, CDR2 YYEEEE. The CDR3 consists of 12 residues. As DNA, the CDR3 is TGTGCCAGCAGCTCAGACACCTATGGCTACACCTTC. Translation: CASSSDTYGYTF.

CDR3 sequence (DNA): TGTGCCAGCGCTATGGCAGGATCCCACAATGAGCAGTTCTTC. Residues: CASAMAGSHNEQFF. This sequence joins TRBV25-1 and TRBJ2-1; no clear D gene. Germline V gives CDR1 MGHDK, CDR2 SYGVNS. This CDR3 is 14 amino acids long. The V end lost 8 bases, the J end lost 5 bases, and 16 bases lay between the germline ends. Full variable domain (remainder filled in from reference TRBV25-1 and TRBJ2-1): EADIYQTPRYLVIGTGKKITLECSQTMGHDKMYWYQQDPGMELHLIHYSYGVNSTEKGDLSSESTVSRIRTEHFPLTLESARPSHTSQYLCASAMAGSHNEQFFGPGTRLTVL.

The genes are TRBV3-1 (or the pseudogene TRBV3-2) and TRBJ2-2, with 10 bases matching TRBD1. The CDR3 sequence is 17 residues long. The junction had 5 bases not matched to a gene; V was cut back by 1 base and J by 3 bases. The germline V gene encodes CDR1 LGHDT and CDR2 YNNKEL (reference sequence). The CDR3 reads CASSQATGGVYTGELFF. CDR3 coding DNA: TGTGCCAGCAGCCAAGCGACAGGGGGCGTTTACACCGGGGAGCTGTTTTTT.

This clone appeared a single time. The J gene is TRBJ1-3, the V gene TRBV28, with TRBD1 matching 7 bases. With V trimmed by 6 bases and J by 3 bases, 5 bases remained unmatched. This CDR3 has 14 amino acids. Germline-derived CDR1 and CDR2 are MDHEN and SYDVKM. CDR3 sequence (DNA): TGTGCCAGCAGGGTCGGACAGGTTGGAAACACCATATATTTT. The encoded protein is CASRVGQVGNTIYF.

The genes are TRBV18 and TRBJ2-5, with D maybe TRBD1 (6 bases). Germline lookup yields CDR1 KGHSH and CDR2 LQKENI. V lost 6 bases and J lost 3, with 11 bases in between. The CDR3 loop spans 13 amino acids. This CDR3 is CASSPGQKETQYF. In DNA, the CDR3 is TGTGCCAGCTCGCCCGGACAGAAAGAGACCCAGTACTTC.

The rearrangement uses TRBV7-9 and TRBJ2-2; D possibly corresponds to TRBD1 (5 bases). The germline V gene encodes CDR1 SEHNR and CDR2 FQNEAQ (reference sequence). This CDR3 contains 16 residues. The V end lost 6 bases, the J end lost 4 bases, and 18 bases lay between the germline ends. CDR3 amino acids: CASRVQGDASTGELFF. CDR3 nucleotides: TGTGCCAGCAGGGTCCAGGGTGACGCAAGCACCGGGGAGCTGTTTTTT.

The rearrangement uses TRBV5-4 and TRBJ1-6, with 10 nucleotides matching TRBD1. Trimming removed 4 bases from V and 10 bases from J; junction bases left unmatched: 11. CDR3 size: 16 residues. The germline V gene has CDR1 SGHNT and CDR2 YYREEE (reference sequence). The CDR3 loop is CASSTQGTGVSSPLHF. The CDR3 coding sequence is TGTGCCAGCAGCACGCAAGGGACAGGGGTCAGCTCACCCCTCCACTTT.

CDR3 coding DNA: TGTGCCAGCAGCCTTAGCGGGGGCATCGGTACGCAGTATTTT. This codes for CASSLSGGIGTQYF. The V and J genes are TRBV5-4 and TRBJ2-3; 9 nucleotides line up with TRBD2. The junction had 8 bases not matched to a gene; V was cut back by 4 bases and J by 8 bases. This CDR3 is 14 amino acids long. Germline lookup yields CDR1 SGHNT and CDR2 YYREEE (reference sequence).

The CDR3 is CASSPQTGWTEAFF. CDR3 nucleotides: TGTGCCAGCAGCCCTCAGACAGGGTGGACTGAAGCTTTCTTT. V and J are TRBV4-2 and TRBJ1-1; 7 nucleotides align to TRBD1. The trim removed 4 bases at V and 5 bases at J, leaving 7 bases unmatched. The germline CDR1 and CDR2 sequences are LGHNA and YNFKEQ. The CDR3 is 14 amino acids.

This sequence joins TRBV9 and TRBJ2-2; D perhaps matches TRBD1 (5 bases). The CDR3 is made up of 13 amino acids. CDR1 and CDR2 (germline): SGDLS, YYNGEE. Trimming shortened V by 2 bases and J by 6 bases, and 8 bases separated the two germline ends. For the CDR3, the DNA is TGTGCCAGCAGCGTCCAGGGCCCCGGGGAGCTGTTTTTT. This sequence encodes CASSVQGPGELFF.